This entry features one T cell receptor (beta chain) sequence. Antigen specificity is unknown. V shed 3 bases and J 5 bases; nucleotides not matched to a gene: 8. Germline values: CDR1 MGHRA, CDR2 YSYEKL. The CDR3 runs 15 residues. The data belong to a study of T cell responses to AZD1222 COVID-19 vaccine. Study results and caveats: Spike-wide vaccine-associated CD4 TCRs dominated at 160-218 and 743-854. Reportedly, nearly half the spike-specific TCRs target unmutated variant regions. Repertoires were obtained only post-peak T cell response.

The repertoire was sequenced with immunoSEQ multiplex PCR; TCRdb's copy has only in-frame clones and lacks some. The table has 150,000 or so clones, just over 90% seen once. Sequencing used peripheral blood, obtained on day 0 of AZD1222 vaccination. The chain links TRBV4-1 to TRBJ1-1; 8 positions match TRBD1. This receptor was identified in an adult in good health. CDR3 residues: CASSHVDRGGTEAFF. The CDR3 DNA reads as TGCGCCAGCAGCCACGTCGACAGGGGAGGGACTGAAGCTTTCTTT.